Shown below are 27 T cell receptor beta chains from a single sample sequenced in a study of PD-1 blockade in classical Hodgkin lymphoma. The time point was: cycle 4 day 1 (C4D1), after six to seven weeks of nivolumab. All the patients suffered relapse after autologous stem cell transplantation, and brentuximab vedotin exposure differed. Data came from immunoSEQ multiplex PCR; TCRdb stores just in-frame clones and leaves some out. The repertoire holds about 39,000 clones, with 77% as singletons. The sample was peripheral blood mononuclear cells (PBMCs), taken before the fourth cycle of nivolumab. These receptors were taken from a human donor with classical Hodgkin lymphoma.

This clone has only one observation. J is TRBJ2-2 and V is TRBV14, with 11 bases that match TRBD2. CDR1 is SGHDN and CDR2 is FVKESK in the germline V gene. This CDR3 is built from 15 residues. Losses at the gene ends were 6 bases for V and 6 bases for J; bases not matched to a gene: 6. This CDR3 reads CASRPTSGVSGELFF. DNA of the CDR3: TGTGCCAGCAGACCGACTAGCGGGGTGTCCGGGGAGCTGTTTTTT. The entire variable domain, with the rest obtained from reference TRBV14 and TRBJ2-2, is as follows: EAGVTQFPSHSVIEKGQTVTLRCDPISGHDNLYWYRRVMGKEIKFLLHFVKESKQDESGMPNNRFLAERTGGTYSTLKVQPAELEDSGVYFCASRPTSGVSGELFFGEGSRLTVL.

V gene TRBV7-9 combines with J gene TRBJ2-1; a possible D gene is TRBD2 (5 bases). The CDR3 is 16 residues long. Trimming left V 1 base short and J 5 bases short, with 15 bases between. CDR1 is SEHNR and CDR2 is FQNEAQ in the germline V gene (reference sequence). The CDR3 spells CASSLVARAAHNEQFF. CDR3 sequence (DNA): TGTGCCAGCAGCTTAGTTGCCCGAGCGGCGCACAATGAGCAGTTCTTC. The full variable domain, with the rest looked up from reference TRBV7-9 and TRBJ2-1, is DTGVSQNPRHKITKRGQNVTFRCDPISEHNRLYWYRQTLGQGPEFLTYFQNEAQLEKSRLLSDRFSAERPKGSFSTLEIQRTEQGDSAMYLCASSLVARAAHNEQFFGPGTRLTVL.

The chain combines TRBV29-1 with TRBJ1-4, with 7 bases aligning to TRBD1. Trimming removed 5 bases from V and 7 bases from J; junction bases left unmatched: 10. The CDR3 has 14 amino acids. Germline values: CDR1 SQVTM, CDR2 ANQGSEA. The CDR3 here is CSVTAGGLSEKLFF. The CDR3 region has the DNA TGCAGCGTTACCGCAGGGGGACTGAGTGAAAAACTGTTTTTT. The whole variable domain, filled in from reference TRBV29-1 and TRBJ1-4, reads SAVISQKPSRDICQRGTSLTIQCQVDSQVTMMFWYRQQPGQSLTLIATANQGSEATYESGFVIDKFPISRPNLTFSTLTVSNMSPEDSSIYLCSVTAGGLSEKLFFGSGTQLSVL.

CDR3 bases: TGTGCCAGCAAGGAAGGGGGCTACAATGAGCAGTTCTTC. Translated: CASKEGGYNEQFF. V usage is TRBV25-1 and J usage is TRBJ2-1; possible D gene TRBD1, 6 bases. The CDR3 has 13 residues. Trimming removed 7 bases at V and 3 bases at J, with 10 bases between. CDR1 MGHDK and CDR2 SYGVNS come from the germline V gene.

The rearrangement links TRBV11-1 to TRBJ2-5, with 7 bases identical to TRBD2. The germline V gene has CDR1 SGHAT and CDR2 FQDESV (reference sequence). The CDR3 runs to 12 residues. V lost 2 bases to trimming and J lost 9 bases; unmatched junction nucleotides: 3. In DNA, the CDR3 is TGTGCCAGCAGCTTATTTCGGGAGGCCCAGTACTTC. This encodes CASSLFREAQYF.

The rearrangement uses TRBV4-3 and TRBJ2-7, with TRBD2 matching 12 bases. The germline V gene has CDR1 LGHNA and CDR2 YSLEER. Germline trimming cut 3 bases from V and 3 bases from J; bases unmatched to any gene: 3. The CDR3 loop spans 15 amino acids. The CDR3 DNA sequence: TGCGCCAGCAGCCAGGGACTAGCGGGTTTCTACGAGCAGTACTTC. Translating gives CASSQGLAGFYEQYF.

The chain uses TRBV15 and TRBJ2-2; 9 positions agree with TRBD1. CDR3 length: 17 amino acids. Germline V CDR1 and CDR2: LNHNV, YYDKDF (reference sequence). Germline trimming cut 0 bases from V and 6 bases from J; bases unmatched to any gene: 8. The CDR3 nucleotides read TGTGCCACCAGCAGAGATGAAGGGACAGGGAGGCCCGGGGAGCTGTTTTTT. Residues: CATSRDEGTGRPGELFF.

The V and J genes are TRBV5-4 and TRBJ1-1; perhaps TRBD1 as D (5 bases). The CDR3 sequence is 15 residues long. Germline V gene data show CDR1 as SGHNT and CDR2 as YYREEE (reference sequence). The V end was cut by 1 base, the J end by 1 base, with 11 bases between. CDR3 region: CASSLLGHKNTEAFF. The CDR3 DNA reads TGTGCCAGCAGCTTGCTAGGACACAAGAACACTGAAGCTTTCTTT. Together with reference TRBV5-4 and TRBJ1-1, the CDR3 gives the full variable domain: ETGVTQSPTHLIKTRGQQVTLRCSSQSGHNTVSWYQQALGQGPQFIFQYYREEENGRGNFPPRFSGLQFPNYSSELNVNALELDDSALYLCASSLLGHKNTEAFFGQGTRLTVV.

This clone was seen only a few times. CDR3 coding DNA: TGTGCCAGCAGCGCCGGGACCTACGAGCAGTACTTC. As protein: CASSAGTYEQYF. This rearrangement joins TRBV2 to TRBJ2-7; tentative D call: TRBD2 (5 bases). The germline CDR1 and CDR2 sequences are SNHLY and FYNNEI. The V end was cut by 6 bases, the J end by 2 bases, with 8 bases between. This CDR3 region has 12 residues.

The V gene is TRBV5-4, the J gene TRBJ2-3, with TRBD2 identical over 8 bases. V dropped 3 bases and J dropped 1; count of bases not matched to a gene: 7. The germline V gene encodes CDR1 SGHNT and CDR2 YYREEE (reference sequence). The CDR3 totals 16 residues. CDR3 bases: TGTGCCAGCAGCTATACTAGCGGTTACGGCACAGATACGCAGTATTTT. This encodes CASSYTSGYGTDTQYF.

The V gene is TRBV7-2, the J gene TRBJ2-3; TRBD2 aligns across 9 bases. Trimming removed 8 bases from V and 7 bases from J; junction bases left unmatched: 7. In germline, CDR1 is SGHTA, CDR2 FQGNSA. This CDR3 is built from 13 residues. The CDR3 here is CASGAGGGNTQYF. The DNA for the CDR3 is TGTGCCAGCGGAGCGGGGGGAGGAAATACGCAGTATTTT.

In this sample, this clone turned up a few times. CDR3 sequence: CASSVVGLNEKLFF. The CDR3, as DNA: TGTGCCAGCAGTGTGGTTGGGCTAAATGAAAAACTGTTTTTT. The chain recombines TRBV27 with TRBJ1-4; D unresolved. The CDR3 is 14 residues long. Trimming left V 5 bases short and J 5 bases short, with 12 bases between. Germline CDR1 MNHEY, CDR2 SMNVEV (reference sequence).

J is TRBJ2-5 and V is TRBV9; TRBD1 matches at 11 bases. The V gene's germline CDR1 is SGDLS and CDR2 YYNGEE. The V and J ends lost 3 bases and 5 bases, in that order; junction bases with no gene match: 6. The CDR3 runs to 15 residues. In nucleotides, the CDR3 is TGTGCCAGCAGCGCCGGACAGGGGGCGTGGGAGACCCAGTACTTC. Amino acid sequence: CASSAGQGAWETQYF.

The rearrangement uses TRBV5-1 and TRBJ1-2, with unresolved D. The CDR3 extends over 15 amino acids. Between the trimmed V and J ends, which lost 4 bases and 4 bases, there was a span of 17 bases. Per germline, CDR1 SGHRS and CDR2 YFSETQ. The CDR3 is CASSANSLLRYGYTF. As DNA, the CDR3 is TGCGCCAGCAGCGCAAACAGCCTACTCCGCTATGGCTACACCTTC.

The chain couples TRBV7-2 to TRBJ1-6; D might be TRBD1 (6 bases). Trimming took off 6 bases at V and 9 bases at J, with 12 bases between the two ends. Germline V CDR1 and CDR2: SGHTA, FQGNSA. The CDR3 runs 13 residues. Written as DNA, the CDR3 is TGTGCCAGCAGGACAGGCCACATTTCACCCCTCCACTTT. Encoded protein: CASRTGHISPLHF.

The chain has TRBV6-1 and TRBJ1-5; D perhaps matches TRBD1 (6 bases). Germline V gene sequence: CDR1 MNHNS, CDR2 SASEGT. The V gene lost 3 bases and the J gene lost 1 base, with 10 bases spanning the gap. This CDR3 has 15 amino acids. The CDR3 bases are TGTGCCAGCAGTGACGGGGGCGGGAGCAATCAGCCCCAGCATTTT. It codes for CASSDGGGSNQPQHF.

This clone was seen once. This chain connects TRBV4-3 to TRBJ1-1, with TRBD1 as a possible D gene (5 bases). CDR3 size: 16 residues. V lost 1 base, J lost 5 bases, and 17 bases lay in between. The V gene's germline CDR1 is LGHNA and CDR2 YSLEER. CDR3 sequence (DNA): TGCGCCAGCAGCCAAGGTCCGGGACCAAGGTGGACTGAAGCTTTCTTT. As protein: CASSQGPGPRWTEAFF.

The genes are TRBV5-4 and TRBJ1-1; 10 bases match TRBD1. Germline-derived CDR1 and CDR2 are SGHNT and YYREEE (reference sequence). The junction had 6 bases not matched to a gene; V was cut back by 4 bases and J by 6 bases. The CDR3 extends over 14 amino acids. As DNA, the CDR3 is TGTGCCAGCAGCGGGGACAGGGGAAGCGCTGAAGCTTTCTTT. Residues: CASSGDRGSAEAFF.

V and J are TRBV19 and TRBJ1-1; no firm D call. Trimming stripped 3 bases from V and 3 bases from J, with 23 bases between. Germline V CDR1 and CDR2: LNHDA, SQIVND (reference sequence). CDR3 length equals 18 residues. In DNA, the CDR3 is TGTGCCAGTAGTATCGGCAGCCTTAGAGGTAGGCAATACACTGAAGCTTTCTTT. It yields the protein CASSIGSLRGRQYTEAFF.

The chain employs TRBV7-2 and TRBJ1-2; TRBD1 aligns across 9 bases. The CDR3 contains 13 residues. The J segment lost 8 bases and the V segment lost 5 bases, leaving 6 bases of the junction unmatched. Looked up from germline, CDR1 is SGHTA and CDR2 is FQGNSA. Here the CDR3 reads CASSLRDREGYTF. Written as DNA, the CDR3 is TGTGCCAGCAGCCTTCGGGACAGGGAAGGCTACACCTTC.

J is TRBJ1-2 and V is TRBV11-3; TRBD1 matches 12 bases. Germline CDR1 SGHNT, CDR2 YENEEA. Unmatched junction bases numbered 14, after V lost 5 bases and J lost 7 bases. This CDR3 region has 17 residues. The CDR3 sequence is CASSASRDRGLRGGYTF. The CDR3, as DNA: TGTGCCAGCAGCGCGTCCCGGGACAGGGGGCTCCGGGGTGGCTACACCTTC.

The rearrangement joins TRBV5-1 to TRBJ2-5; 13 positions agree with TRBD2. CDR1 is SGHRS and CDR2 is YFSETQ in the germline V gene. V trimming: 2 bases; J trimming: 7 bases; junction bases outside the gene matches: 2. The CDR3 has 14 residues. The DNA for the CDR3 is TGCGCCAGCAGCTTCGGACTAGCGGGAGCGACCCAGTACTTC. Translation: CASSFGLAGATQYF.

This chain links TRBV11-2 with TRBJ1-1; perhaps TRBD1 as D (5 bases). The CDR3 covers 19 residues. V shed 2 bases and J shed 1 base, with 23 bases lying between them. The V gene's germline CDR1 is SGHAT and CDR2 FQNNGV. In nucleotides, the CDR3 is TGTGCCAGCAGCTTAAATCTCCCGGTGGGCGGGGCAGGGAACACTGAAGCTTTCTTT. It translates to CASSLNLPVGGAGNTEAFF.

This sequence joins TRBV7-2 and TRBJ2-2; the D is unclear. CDR1 is SGHTA and CDR2 is FQGNSA in the germline V gene. This CDR3 has 12 residues. Trimming took 6 bases from V and 3 from J, leaving 5 bases between them. The CDR3 here is CASSYHTGELFF. The CDR3 nucleotides read TGTGCCAGCAGTTACCACACCGGGGAGCTGTTTTTT.

V usage is TRBV7-8 and J usage is TRBJ2-7, with TRBD2 matching 7 bases. Germline V gene lookup returns CDR1 SGHVS and CDR2 FQNEAQ. V gave up 5 bases and J gave up 2 bases; unmatched junction bases: 6. The CDR3 has 14 amino acids. The CDR3 bases are TGTGCCAGCAGCGGGAGCGGGGCTGCCTACGAGCAGTACTTC. This codes for CASSGSGAAYEQYF.

The V gene is TRBV21-1, the J gene TRBJ2-4. TRBV21-1 is designated a pseudogene. This CDR3 has 18 amino acids. This CDR3 is CASSKFTHGANGVSPGDF. CDR3 in DNA: TGTGCCAGCAGCAAATTCACCCACGGGGCCAACGGCGTCTCCCCTGGGGACTTC.

V gene TRBV27 combines with J gene TRBJ2-3, with TRBD1 identical over 7 bases. V trimming: 5 bases; J trimming: 8 bases; junction bases outside the gene matches: 13. CDR3 length equals 15 residues. Germline V gene sequence: CDR1 MNHEY, CDR2 SMNVEV (reference sequence). CDR3 DNA: TGTGCCAGCAGTCATCGGACAGGTGGCGTAGGTACGCAGTATTTT. Encoded protein: CASSHRTGGVGTQYF.